Presented here are 6 T cell receptor beta chains from one specimen sequenced in a study of cytomegalovirus exposure and HLA in healthy donors. Vbeta (60) and Jbeta (13) primers were used in the PCR. The method was immunoSEQ multiplex PCR; TCRdb's version includes in-frame clones alone and lacks a portion of them. Of roughly 100,000 clones listed, approximately 73% are singletons. The sequencing sample was made of PBMCs. Receptor source: a woman aged 18 to 35 in good health and CMV-seropositive.

The V gene is TRBV5-1, the J gene TRBJ1-2; 8 positions match TRBD1. There are 14 residues in the CDR3. The V segment lost 4 bases and the J segment 3 bases; nucleotides outside the gene matches: 5. Germline CDR1 SGHRS, CDR2 YFSETQ. CDR3 protein: CASSLGQADYGYTF. The DNA of the CDR3 is TGCGCCAGCAGCCTGGGACAGGCCGACTATGGCTACACCTTC. The full variable domain, with the rest looked up from reference TRBV5-1 and TRBJ1-2, is KAGVTQTPRYLIKTRGQQVTLSCSPISGHRSVSWYQQTPGQGLQFLFEYFSETQRNKGNFPGRFSGRQFSNSRSEMNVSTLELGDSALYLCASSLGQADYGYTFGSGTRLTVV.

This clone is a singleton in its sample. The chain links TRBV4-3 to TRBJ1-6; D gene unclear. V lost 0 bases, J lost 9 bases, and 12 bases lay in between. CDR1 LGHNA and CDR2 YSLEER come from the germline V gene. The CDR3 has 15 amino acids. CDR3 sequence (DNA): TGCGCCAGCAGCCAAGATCACGGTACTAGTTCACCCCTCCACTTT. This codes for CASSQDHGTSSPLHF.

V usage is TRBV30 and J usage is TRBJ2-3; 8 bases are a match to TRBD2. The junction had 2 bases not matched to a gene; V was cut back by 1 base and J by 2 bases. Germline CDR1 reads GTSNPN; CDR2 reads SVGIG (reference sequence). The CDR3 extends over 14 amino acids. The DNA of the CDR3 is TGTGCCTGGAGTGACGGGAGGGCCACAGATACGCAGTATTTT. This gives the protein CAWSDGRATDTQYF.

The V gene is TRBV29-1, the J gene TRBJ2-6, with D possibly TRBD1 on 5 matching bases. This CDR3 contains 16 residues. Trimming pared 3 bases from V and 0 bases from J, leaving 12 bases between. Germline assignment: CDR1 SQVTM and CDR2 ANQGSEA. CDR3 nucleotides: TGCAGCGTTGACAGGGTGGAAGGCTCTGGGGCCAACGTCCTGACTTTC. Its translation: CSVDRVEGSGANVLTF.

The chain uses TRBV4-1 and TRBJ1-2; no firm D call. The CDR3 spans 12 residues. The V end was cut by 0 bases, the J end by 5 bases, with 4 bases between. The germline V gene encodes CDR1 MGHRA and CDR2 YSYEKL. DNA for the CDR3: TGCGCCAGCAGCCAAGACGGGTATGGCTACACCTTC. Its protein product is CASSQDGYGYTF.

This clone was seen once. The chain employs TRBV25-1 and TRBJ2-3, with 10 bases identical to TRBD1. This CDR3 contains 18 residues. V dropped 2 bases and J dropped 4; count of bases not matched to a gene: 12. Germline CDR1 is MGHDK and CDR2 is SYGVNS. The CDR3 sequence is CASSERADLGQGSDTQYF. In DNA form, the CDR3 reads TGTGCCAGCAGTGAACGGGCAGACTTGGGACAGGGGTCAGATACGCAGTATTTT.